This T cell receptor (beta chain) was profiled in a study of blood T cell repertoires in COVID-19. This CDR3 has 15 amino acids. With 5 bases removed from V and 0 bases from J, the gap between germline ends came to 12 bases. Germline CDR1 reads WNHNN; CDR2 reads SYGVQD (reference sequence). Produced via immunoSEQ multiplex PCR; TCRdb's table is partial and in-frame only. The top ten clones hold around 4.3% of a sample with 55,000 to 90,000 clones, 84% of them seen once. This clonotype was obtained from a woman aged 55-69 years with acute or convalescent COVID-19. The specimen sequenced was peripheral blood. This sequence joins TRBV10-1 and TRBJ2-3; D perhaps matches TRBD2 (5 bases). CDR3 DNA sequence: TGCGCCAGCAGTCAAAGCAGGACTAGCACAGATACGCAGTATTTT. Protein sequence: CASSQSRTSTDTQYF.